The clone carrying this TCR beta chain was recorded a few times. Its antigen remains unidentified. UMIs and a universal primer site were added when TCR cDNA was made by 5'RACE template switching. TCRdb fed the 5' RACE reads into MiXCR, producing one record per CDR3 protein. In the table there are under 600,000 distinct CDR3 sequences, 20% to 25% of which are singletons. The data were obtained in a study of T cells after yellow fever vaccination. Study-wide points: Post-booster repertoires again held most primary-vaccination clones (approximately 96% CD4, roughly 89% CD8). Repertoires sorted by FACS could include abundant clonotypes that are contaminants from the bulk population. It was a weaker secondary response, yet one that peaked faster, at day 5 versus 15.

Material: PBMCs, obtained roughly 20 days after the first yellow fever vaccination. The TCR was taken from a man younger than 30 who received the YFV17D yellow fever vaccine.

Here the CDR3 reads CASSYAGNYGYTF. The CDR3 coding sequence is TGTGCCAGCAGCTACGCAGGGAACTATGGCTACACCTTC. The V gene is TRBV6-5, the J gene TRBJ1-2; TRBD1 is a possible D gene (5 bases). There are 13 residues in the CDR3. Per the germline V gene, CDR1 is MNHEY and CDR2 is SVGAGI. V lost 6 bases and J lost 2, with 10 bases in between.